The 13 T cell receptor beta chains presented below share a single source sample, sequenced in a study of post-analysis software for immune sequencing data. Researchers reported that TCR beta cDNA libraries carried unique molecular identifiers. TCRdb reprocessed the PCR reads via MiXCR and lists one record per CDR3 protein. The data contain roughly 620,000 distinct CDR3 sequences, about 40% of them singletons. Study observations and caveats: Among roughly five TRBV segments more frequent in patients than controls were TRBV5-6, TRBV5-1 and TRBV20-1.

Their antigens are not known. The sample consisted of blood. These receptors originate from a girl aged 5-17 years with multiple sclerosis.

The chain uses TRBV12-3 or TRBV12-4 and TRBJ1-2; D might be TRBD1 (6 bases). V was pared by 6 bases and J by 7 bases, with 15 bases between. This CDR3 is built from 13 residues. This CDR3 is CASSPRTDFGYTF. As DNA, the CDR3 is TGTGCCAGCAGCCCAAGGACAGATTTTGGCTACACCTTC.

The chain links TRBV11-2 to TRBJ2-5; 10 bases agree with TRBD2. The germline gives CDR1 SGHAT, CDR2 FQNNGV. The length of the CDR3 is 17 residues. The V segment lost 1 base and the J segment 1 base; nucleotides outside the gene matches: 6. CDR3 sequence: CASSLVLAGGLQETQYF. The CDR3 coding sequence is TGTGCCAGCAGCTTAGTATTAGCGGGGGGACTCCAAGAGACCCAGTACTTC.

The V gene is TRBV20-1, the J gene TRBJ2-1, with 9 positions matching TRBD2. Trimming removed 8 bases from V and 7 bases from J; junction bases left unmatched: 12. Germline assignment: CDR1 DFQATT and CDR2 SNEGSKA (reference sequence). The CDR3 is made up of 14 amino acids. The chain's CDR3 is CSYSGGEILNEQFF. The CDR3 DNA is TGCAGTTATAGCGGGGGCGAAATTTTAAATGAGCAGTTCTTC.

The sample holds a few counts of this clonotype. The chain carries TRBV5-8 and TRBJ1-2, with D tentatively TRBD1 (5 bases). CDR1 SGHTS and CDR2 YDEGEE come from the germline V gene. V lost 2 bases and J 6 bases, leaving 14 bases between the germline ends. The CDR3 runs to 14 residues. CDR3 nucleotides: TGTGCCAGCAGCTTCGATAAGGGGACTGATGGCTACACCTTC. Translating it yields CASSFDKGTDGYTF. The complete variable domain, with remaining parts taken from reference TRBV5-8 and TRBJ1-2, reads EAGVTQSPTHLIKTRGQQATLRCSPISGHTSVYWYQQALGLGLQFLLWYDEGEERNRGNFPPRFSGRQFPNYSSELNVNALELEDSALYLCASSFDKGTDGYTFGSGTRLTVV.

The gene calls are TRBV7-9 and TRBJ2-3; D possibly matches TRBD1 or TRBD2 (5 bases each). The V end lost 5 bases, the J end lost 6 bases, and 21 bases lay between the germline ends. CDR1 is SEHNR and CDR2 is FQNEAQ in the germline V gene (reference sequence). This CDR3 region has 16 residues. The CDR3 is CASSPPQTPGPDTQYF. The CDR3 DNA follows: TGTGCCAGCAGCCCCCCACAGACACCGGGGCCGGATACGCAGTATTTT.

V is TRBV7-2 and J is TRBJ2-3; 11 bases fit TRBD2. After removal of 9 bases from V and 5 bases from J, the junction contained 7 bases not matched to a gene. Germline CDR1 and CDR2: SGHTA and FQGNSA. This CDR3 has 14 residues. The CDR3 region is CASRLAGGRDTQYF. For the CDR3, the DNA is TGTGCCAGTCGGCTAGCGGGGGGCAGAGATACGCAGTATTTT. Filled out from reference TRBV7-2 and TRBJ2-3, the complete variable domain reads GAGVSQSPSNKVTEKGKDVELRCDPISGHTALYWYRQSLGQGLEFLIYFQGNSAPDKSGLPSDRFSAERTGGSVSTLTIQRTQQEDSAVYLCASRLAGGRDTQYFGPGTRLTVL.

On this clonotype: One end of the junction fails to match germline, which may point to a read error. V and J are TRBV3-1 and TRBJ1-5, with D tentatively TRBD1 (5 bases). This CDR3 has 17 residues. Germline-derived CDR1 and CDR2 are LGHDT and YNNKEL (reference sequence). In DNA form, the CDR3 reads TGTACCAGCAGCCAAGATAGGTTAGACGGGGGGGATCAGCCCCAGCATTTT. It translates to CTSSQDRLDGGDQPQHF. The complete variable domain, with remaining parts taken from reference TRBV3-1 and TRBJ1-5, reads DTAVSQTPKYLVTQMGNDKSIKCEQNLGHDTMYWYKQDSKKFLKIMFSYNNKELIINETVPNRFSPKSPDKAHLNLHINSLELGDSAVYFCTSSQDRLDGGDQPQHFGDGTRLSIL.

This rearrangement joins TRBV19 to TRBJ2-5; tentative D call: TRBD2 (6 bases). V was clipped by 4 bases and J by 0 bases, with 12 bases between them. The germline V gene encodes CDR1 LNHDA and CDR2 SQIVND (reference sequence). The CDR3 is made up of 15 amino acids. The CDR3 loop is CASSSIVADQETQYF. Written as DNA, the CDR3 is TGTGCCAGTAGTAGCATCGTAGCGGACCAAGAGACCCAGTACTTC.

The rearrangement uses TRBV5-6 and TRBJ2-1, with 8 nucleotides matching TRBD2. Looked up from germline, CDR1 is SGHDT and CDR2 is YYEEEE. The junction had 7 bases not matched to a gene; V was cut back by 0 bases and J by 2 bases. The CDR3 loop spans 17 amino acids. In DNA form, the CDR3 reads TGTGCCAGCAGCTTGGTCTCTAGCGGGCCCGCCTACAATGAGCAGTTCTTC. This encodes CASSLVSSGPAYNEQFF.

In the case of this clonotype: Mismatch with germline at one junction end may stem from a read error. The chain is built from TRBV7-3 and TRBJ2-3; TRBD2 is a possible D gene (6 bases). Germline V lookup: CDR1 SGHTA, CDR2 FQGTGA. This CDR3 has 16 amino acids. CDR3 in DNA: TGTGCCAGCAACTTAACGGTGGGGACTAGCACAGATACGCAGTATTTT. It codes for CASNLTVGTSTDTQYF.

The chain couples TRBV7-9 to TRBJ2-3, with D possibly matching TRBD2 (6 bases). The CDR3 covers 15 residues. Trimming took off 3 bases at V and 1 base at J, with 11 bases between the two ends. Germline CDR1 SEHNR, CDR2 FQNEAQ (reference sequence). The CDR3 DNA reads TGTGCCAGCAGCTTCTCCGGGGGACGCACAGATACGCAGTATTTT. Amino acids: CASSFSGGRTDTQYF.

This CDR3 reads CSARRVGSYEQYF. CDR3 bases: TGCAGTGCTAGGAGAGTTGGTTCCTACGAGCAGTACTTC. This sequence joins TRBV20-1 and TRBJ2-7; D gene unclear. The CDR3 extends over 13 amino acids. V was clipped by 3 bases and J by 1 base, with 10 bases between them. Germline V gene sequence: CDR1 DFQATT, CDR2 SNEGSKA (reference sequence).

The rearrangement uses TRBV7-2 and TRBJ2-3; TRBD2 agrees at 10 bases. The CDR3 runs to 15 residues. V dropped 6 bases and J dropped 2; count of bases not matched to a gene: 5. CDR1 and CDR2 from the germline V gene are SGHTA and FQGNSA. Here the CDR3 DNA reads TGTGCCAGCAGTTATACTAGCGGGGTCACAGATACGCAGTATTTT. Residues: CASSYTSGVTDTQYF.